Each of the 25 T cell receptor beta chains below was sequenced from the same sample in a study of blood T cell repertoires in COVID-19. The protocol was immunoSEQ multiplex PCR, while the TCRdb copy is restricted to in-frame clones and leaves out a portion. This table holds about 52,000 clones, roughly 88% found once. Material for sequencing was peripheral blood. The receptors shown here come from a human donor in a cohort sampled during active COVID-19.

The CDR3 DNA follows: TGCAGTGCTAGTCGCGGAACTACAGATACGCAGTATTTT. Protein: CSASRGTTDTQYF. The chain joins TRBV20-1 to TRBJ2-3, with D unclear. Germline values: CDR1 DFQATT, CDR2 SNEGSKA (reference sequence). V lost 3 bases, J lost 3 bases, and 10 bases lay in between. The CDR3 sequence is 13 residues long.

This rearrangement joins TRBV19 to TRBJ2-7; the match to TRBD1 covers 7 bases. The CDR3 spans 18 residues. Losses at the gene ends were 4 bases for V and 5 bases for J; bases not matched to a gene: 20. CDR1 and CDR2 (germline): LNHDA, SQIVND (reference sequence). Here the CDR3 reads CASSTTGPGTEGAHEQYF. In DNA form, the CDR3 reads TGTGCCAGTAGTACCACTGGCCCCGGGACAGAGGGGGCTCACGAGCAGTACTTC. Using reference TRBV19 and TRBJ2-7 for the parts outside the CDR3, the full variable domain is DGGITQSPKYLFRKEGQNVTLSCEQNLNHDAMYWYRQDPGQGLRLIYYSQIVNDFQKGDIAEGYSVSREKKESFPLTVTSAQKNPTAFYLCASSTTGPGTEGAHEQYFGPGTRLTVT.

The gene calls are TRBV18 and TRBJ2-7; 12 bases line up with TRBD2. The V and J ends lost 6 bases and 3 bases, in that order; junction bases with no gene match: 3. This CDR3 is built from 14 residues. Germline V gene data show CDR1 as KGHSH and CDR2 as LQKENI. CDR3 DNA sequence: TGTGCCAGCTCCTTGACTAGCGGGAGCTACGAGCAGTACTTC. It is translated as CASSLTSGSYEQYF.

This chain links TRBV15 with TRBJ2-7, with TRBD2 matching over 12 bases. V dropped 0 bases and J dropped 2; count of bases not matched to a gene: 11. The germline V gene has CDR1 LNHNV and CDR2 YYDKDF (reference sequence). The CDR3 runs 19 residues. This chain's CDR3 is CATSREPNPPSGRAYEQYF. The CDR3 DNA reads TGTGCCACCAGCAGAGAGCCAAATCCCCCTAGCGGGAGGGCCTACGAGCAGTACTTC.

This sequence joins TRBV30 and TRBJ2-3; D is perhaps TRBD1 (6 bases). V lost 5 bases and J 5 bases, leaving 11 bases between the germline ends. Looked up from germline, CDR1 is GTSNPN and CDR2 is SVGIG (reference sequence). CDR3 length: 12 residues. CDR3 protein: CAWDRTVDTQYF. In DNA, the CDR3 is TGTGCCTGGGACAGGACAGTAGATACGCAGTATTTT.

The chain is built from TRBV27 and TRBJ1-4, with TRBD1 identical over 7 bases. The CDR3 contains 14 residues. V was clipped by 6 bases and J by 2 bases; unmatched bases: 3. Germline V CDR1 and CDR2: MNHEY, SMNVEV (reference sequence). The CDR3 sequence is CASRPQGTNEKLFF. The CDR3 bases are TGTGCCAGCAGGCCACAGGGGACTAATGAAAAACTGTTTTTT.

The chain has TRBV18 and TRBJ2-7, with TRBD2 matching 7 bases. V lost 3 bases, J lost 0 bases, and 8 bases stayed unmatched. This CDR3 contains 16 residues. Germline V gene data show CDR1 as KGHSH and CDR2 as LQKENI. CDR3 in DNA: TGTGCCAGCTCACCGTTCGGAGCGGGATTCTCCTACGAGCAGTACTTC. It specifies CASSPFGAGFSYEQYF.

J is TRBJ2-7 and V is TRBV10-3, with 9 bases lining up with TRBD2. Unmatched junction bases numbered 6, after V lost 10 bases and J lost 2 bases. The CDR3 runs 13 residues. Germline loops: CDR1 ENHRY, CDR2 SYGVKD. The CDR3 sequence is CASWAGGTYEQYF. The CDR3 DNA follows: TGTGCCAGCTGGGCGGGAGGGACCTACGAGCAGTACTTC.

This chain connects TRBV19 to TRBJ2-1; D is unclear. The germline CDR1 and CDR2 sequences are LNHDA and SQIVND (reference sequence). CDR3 length equals 14 residues. V was cut by 5 bases and J by 3 bases, with 11 bases left in between. The CDR3 DNA sequence: TGTGCCAGTAGTTTACCGACAATCTACAATGAGCAGTTCTTC. Translated, it gives CASSLPTIYNEQFF.

The V gene is TRBV2, the J gene TRBJ1-1; D call uncertain. The germline CDR1 and CDR2 sequences are SNHLY and FYNNEI. The V and J ends lost 4 bases and 0 bases respectively, with 6 bases between them. The CDR3 runs to 13 residues. CDR3 in DNA: TGTGCCAGCAGTGCTCTCCTGAACACTGAAGCTTTCTTT. Its translation: CASSALLNTEAFF. The variable domain in full, with the rest retrieved from reference TRBV2 and TRBJ1-1, is EPEVTQTPSHQVTQMGQEVILRCVPISNHLYFYWYRQILGQKVEFLVSFYNNEISEKSEIFDDQFSVERPDGSNFTLKIRSTKLEDSAMYFCASSALLNTEAFFGQGTRLTVV.

This chain joins TRBV28 and TRBJ2-2, with 9 bases lining up with TRBD2. The CDR3 is 15 residues long. V gave up 2 bases and J gave up 5 bases; unmatched junction bases: 3. Looked up from germline, CDR1 is MDHEN and CDR2 is SYDVKM. The CDR3 DNA follows: TGTGCCAGCAGTTTACTGACTAGCGGAACCGGGGAGCTGTTTTTT. Translated: CASSLLTSGTGELFF.

The chain couples TRBV5-1 to TRBJ2-2; a possible D gene is TRBD2 (6 bases). Trimming left V 4 bases short and J 3 bases short, with 16 bases between. CDR3 length: 16 residues. Germline lookup yields CDR1 SGHRS and CDR2 YFSETQ. The CDR3 protein is CASSGVGLLDTGELFF. The DNA for the CDR3 is TGCGCCAGCAGCGGGGTGGGACTCCTGGACACCGGGGAGCTGTTTTTT. The variable domain in full, with the rest retrieved from reference TRBV5-1 and TRBJ2-2, is KAGVTQTPRYLIKTRGQQVTLSCSPISGHRSVSWYQQTPGQGLQFLFEYFSETQRNKGNFPGRFSGRQFSNSRSEMNVSTLELGDSALYLCASSGVGLLDTGELFFGEGSRLTVL.

The gene calls are TRBV14 and TRBJ2-7, with D possibly being TRBD1 (6 bases). The length of the CDR3 is 13 residues. Trimming stripped 4 bases from V and 5 bases from J, with 12 bases between. CDR1 is SGHDN and CDR2 is FVKESK in the germline V gene. The CDR3 DNA follows: TGTGCCAGCAGCCCAACAGGGTACGACGAGCAGTACTTC. This translates into CASSPTGYDEQYF.

This chain uses TRBV5-4 with TRBJ1-1; D is possibly TRBD1 (5 bases). V was shortened by 2 bases and J by 1 base, with 15 bases between the two germline ends. This CDR3 is built from 16 residues. Looked up from germline, CDR1 is SGHNT and CDR2 is YYREEE (reference sequence). This CDR3 reads CASSFKAGRGNTEAFF. The CDR3 DNA sequence: TGTGCCAGCAGCTTTAAGGCAGGGAGGGGGAACACTGAAGCTTTCTTT.

V gene TRBV29-1 combines with J gene TRBJ2-3; 7 nucleotides agree with TRBD1. CDR1 is SQVTM and CDR2 is ANQGSEA in the germline V gene. V trimming: 4 bases; J trimming: 1 base; junction bases outside the gene matches: 5. CDR3 length: 14 amino acids. CDR3 sequence (DNA): TGCAGCGTTGGTTCAGGGGGTGGCACAGATACGCAGTATTTT. Its protein product is CSVGSGGGTDTQYF.

The V and J genes are TRBV2 and TRBJ1-6; 9 bases agree with TRBD1. V trimming: 5 bases; J trimming: 9 bases; junction bases outside the gene matches: 8. Germline V gene sequence: CDR1 SNHLY, CDR2 FYNNEI. The CDR3 length is 15 residues. CDR3 bases: TGTGCCAGCAGTCCCTGGGACAGGGTCCGTTCACCCCTCCACTTT. Its protein product is CASSPWDRVRSPLHF.

This clone was seen only a few times. The CDR3 spells CASSLAATNTGELFF. DNA of the CDR3: TGTGCCAGCTCCCTGGCAGCGACGAACACCGGGGAGCTGTTTTTT. The rearrangement links TRBV18 to TRBJ2-2; D gene uncertain. Trimming pared 6 bases from V and 0 bases from J, leaving 11 bases between. The V gene's germline CDR1 is KGHSH and CDR2 LQKENI. There are 15 residues in the CDR3.

The chain joins TRBV9 to TRBJ2-2; D may be TRBD2 (6 bases). The ends were cut back, 3 bases at V and 0 bases at J, with 9 bases in the middle. This CDR3 has 15 amino acids. From germline, CDR1 is SGDLS and CDR2 YYNGEE. The chain's CDR3 is CASSAGRPNTGELFF. DNA for the CDR3: TGTGCCAGCAGCGCAGGGAGGCCGAACACCGGGGAGCTGTTTTTT.

V gene TRBV9 combines with J gene TRBJ2-4; D might be TRBD2 (7 bases). V lost 3 bases and J 0 bases, leaving 13 bases between the germline ends. CDR3 length: 16 residues. Germline values: CDR1 SGDLS, CDR2 YYNGEE. The CDR3 DNA sequence: TGTGCCAGCAGCGCAGGGGACTACCTAGCCAAAAACATTCAGTACTTC. This codes for CASSAGDYLAKNIQYF.

The rearrangement links TRBV27 to TRBJ2-7; 13 nucleotides line up with TRBD2. With 6 bases clipped from V and 5 bases from J, the junction kept 7 bases outside the gene matches. CDR3 length: 15 residues. Germline V gene sequence: CDR1 MNHEY, CDR2 SMNVEV (reference sequence). CDR3: CASSNRTSGRNEQYF. The CDR3 region has the DNA TGTGCCAGCAGCAATCGGACTAGCGGGAGAAACGAGCAGTACTTC.

The chain carries TRBV7-9 and TRBJ2-7; D is possibly TRBD2 (6 bases). Germline V gives CDR1 SEHNR, CDR2 FQNEAQ (reference sequence). Trimming left V 6 bases short and J 5 bases short, with 11 bases between. This CDR3 is 12 amino acids long. CDR3 region: CASSERADEQYF. The CDR3 DNA sequence: TGTGCCAGCAGTGAGCGGGCAGACGAGCAGTACTTC.

In its sample, this clone was seen a few times. V gene TRBV5-1 combines with J gene TRBJ2-1; TRBD2 agrees at 7 bases. Trimming cost V 0 bases and J 0 bases; bases outside gene matches: 0. The CDR3 totals 15 residues. Looked up from germline, CDR1 is SGHRS and CDR2 is YFSETQ. DNA for the CDR3: TGCGCCAGCAGCTTGGGCGGGAGCTCCTACAATGAGCAGTTCTTC. It yields the protein CASSLGGSSYNEQFF.

The rearrangement joins TRBV10-2 to TRBJ2-7; D unclear. This CDR3 comprises 14 residues. The V gene lost 4 bases and the J gene lost 0 bases, with 10 bases spanning the gap. The germline gives CDR1 WSHSY, CDR2 SAAADI. CDR3 sequence: CASSGFGSSYEQYF. The CDR3 coding sequence is TGCGCCAGCAGTGGGTTCGGTTCCTCCTACGAGCAGTACTTC.

This clone appeared a single time. J is TRBJ1-4 and V is TRBV18, with 10 positions matching TRBD1. Germline-derived CDR1 and CDR2 are KGHSH and LQKENI. The CDR3 length is 15 residues. J gave up 5 bases and V 2 bases, and 2 bases lay outside the gene matches. DNA for the CDR3: TGTGCCAGCTCACCAACGACAGGGGGCAATGAAAAACTGTTTTTT. Translated: CASSPTTGGNEKLFF.

V is TRBV11-2 and J is TRBJ1-2, with no clear D. V was clipped by 3 bases and J by 6 bases, with 11 bases between them. From germline, CDR1 is SGHAT and CDR2 FQNNGV. The CDR3 runs to 13 residues. Here the CDR3 DNA reads TGTGCCAGCAGCTTGGAAGCGGCCCATGGCTACACCTTC. Translating it yields CASSLEAAHGYTF.